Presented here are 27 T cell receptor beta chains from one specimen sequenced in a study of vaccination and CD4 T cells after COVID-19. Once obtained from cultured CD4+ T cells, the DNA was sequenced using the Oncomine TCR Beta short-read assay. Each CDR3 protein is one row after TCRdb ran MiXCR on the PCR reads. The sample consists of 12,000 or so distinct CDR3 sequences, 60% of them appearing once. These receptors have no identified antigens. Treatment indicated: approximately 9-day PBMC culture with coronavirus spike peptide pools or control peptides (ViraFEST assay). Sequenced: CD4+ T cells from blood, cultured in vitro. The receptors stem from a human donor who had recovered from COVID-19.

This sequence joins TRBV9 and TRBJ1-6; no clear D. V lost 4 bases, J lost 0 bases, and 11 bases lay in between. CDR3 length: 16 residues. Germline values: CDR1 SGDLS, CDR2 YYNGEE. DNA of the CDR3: TGTGCCAGCAGCCCAAGCACAGACTCCTATAATTCACCCCTCCACTTT. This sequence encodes CASSPSTDSYNSPLHF.

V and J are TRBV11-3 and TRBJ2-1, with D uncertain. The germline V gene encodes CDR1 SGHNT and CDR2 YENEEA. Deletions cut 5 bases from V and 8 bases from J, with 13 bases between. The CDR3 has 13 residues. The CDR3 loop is CASSGRTDHEQFF. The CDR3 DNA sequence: TGTGCCAGCAGCGGCAGAACAGATCATGAGCAGTTCTTC.

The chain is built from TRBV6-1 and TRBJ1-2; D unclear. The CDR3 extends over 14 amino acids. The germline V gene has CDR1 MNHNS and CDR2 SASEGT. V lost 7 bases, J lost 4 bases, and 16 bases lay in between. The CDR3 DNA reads TGTGCCAGCAAAGTAAGTCGGACGGCCTATGGCTACACCTTC. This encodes CASKVSRTAYGYTF.

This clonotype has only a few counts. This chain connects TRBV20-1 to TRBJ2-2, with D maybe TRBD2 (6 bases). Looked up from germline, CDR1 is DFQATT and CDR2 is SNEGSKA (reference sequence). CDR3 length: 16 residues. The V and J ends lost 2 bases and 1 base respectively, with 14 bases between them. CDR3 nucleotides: TGCAGTGCTAGACTCTGGCGGGACCAGAACACCGGGGAGCTGTTTTTT. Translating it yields CSARLWRDQNTGELFF.

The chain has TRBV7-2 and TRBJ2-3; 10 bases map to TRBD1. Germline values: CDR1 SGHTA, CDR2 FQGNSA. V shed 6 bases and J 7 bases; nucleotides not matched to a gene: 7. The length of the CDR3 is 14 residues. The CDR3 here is CASSSGTGAYTQYF. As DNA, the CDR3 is TGTGCCAGCAGTTCCGGGACAGGGGCATATACGCAGTATTTT.

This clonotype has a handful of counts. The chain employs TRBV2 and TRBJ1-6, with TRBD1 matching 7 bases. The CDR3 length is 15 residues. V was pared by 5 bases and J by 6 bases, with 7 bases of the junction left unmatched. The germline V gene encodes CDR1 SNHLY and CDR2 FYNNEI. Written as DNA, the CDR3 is TGTGCCAGCAGTACACAGGGGCGGAGTAATTCACCCCTCCACTTT. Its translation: CASSTQGRSNSPLHF.

This chain's CDR3 is CASTTTGQGGNEKLFF. Written as DNA, the CDR3 is TGTGCCAGTACGACCACTGGACAGGGCGGAAATGAAAAACTGTTTTTT. The V and J genes are TRBV19 and TRBJ1-4, with 8 bases matching TRBD1. Germline CDR1 reads LNHDA; CDR2 reads SQIVND (reference sequence). Trimming at V came to 7 bases and at J to 5 bases, leaving 12 bases not matched to a gene. CDR3 length: 16 residues.

CDR3 region: CAWSVASGRTGELFF. The CDR3 region has the DNA TGTGCCTGGAGTGTCGCTAGCGGGAGGACCGGGGAGCTGTTTTTT. The chain joins TRBV30 to TRBJ2-2; TRBD2 matches 11 bases. This CDR3 is built from 15 residues. Germline V gene lookup returns CDR1 GTSNPN and CDR2 SVGIG (reference sequence). The J segment lost 5 bases and the V segment lost 0 bases, leaving 2 bases of the junction unmatched.

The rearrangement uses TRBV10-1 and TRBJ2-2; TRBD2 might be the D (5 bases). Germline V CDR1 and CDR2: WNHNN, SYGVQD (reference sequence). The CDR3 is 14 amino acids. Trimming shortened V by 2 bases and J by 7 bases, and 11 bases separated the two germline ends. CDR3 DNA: TGCGCCAGCAGTGAGACGGCGGGTGGCGGGGAGCTGTTTTTT. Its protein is CASSETAGGGELFF.

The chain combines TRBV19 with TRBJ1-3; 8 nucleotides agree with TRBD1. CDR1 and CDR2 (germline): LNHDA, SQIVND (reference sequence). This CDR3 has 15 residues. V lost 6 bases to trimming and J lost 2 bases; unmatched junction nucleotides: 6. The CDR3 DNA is TGTGCCAGTAGATCCGACAGGGGTGCTGGAAACACCATATATTTT. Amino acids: CASRSDRGAGNTIYF.

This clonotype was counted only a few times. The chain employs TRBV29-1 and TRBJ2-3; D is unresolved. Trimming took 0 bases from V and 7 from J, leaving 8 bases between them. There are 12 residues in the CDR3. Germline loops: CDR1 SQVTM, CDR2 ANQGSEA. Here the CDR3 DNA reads TGCAGCGTTGAAGAAGTTTTGAATACGCAGTATTTT. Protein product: CSVEEVLNTQYF.

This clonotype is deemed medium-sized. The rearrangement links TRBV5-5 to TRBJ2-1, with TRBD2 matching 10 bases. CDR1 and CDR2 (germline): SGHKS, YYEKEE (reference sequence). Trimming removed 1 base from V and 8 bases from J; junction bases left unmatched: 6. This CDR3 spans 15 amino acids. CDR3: CASSLTPSGSYEQFF. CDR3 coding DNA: TGTGCCAGCAGCTTGACCCCTAGCGGGAGTTATGAGCAGTTCTTC.

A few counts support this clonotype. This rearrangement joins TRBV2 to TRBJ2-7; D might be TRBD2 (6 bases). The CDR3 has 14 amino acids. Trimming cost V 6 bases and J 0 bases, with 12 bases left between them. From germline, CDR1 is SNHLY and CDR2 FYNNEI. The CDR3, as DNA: TGTGCCAGCAGACGGGACTTGAGCTCCTACGAGCAGTACTTC. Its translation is CASRRDLSSYEQYF.

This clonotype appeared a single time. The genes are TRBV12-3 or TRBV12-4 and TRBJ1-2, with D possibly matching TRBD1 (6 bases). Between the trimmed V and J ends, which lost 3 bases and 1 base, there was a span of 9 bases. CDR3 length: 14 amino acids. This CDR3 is CASSFDRNNYGYTF. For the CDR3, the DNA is TGTGCCAGCAGTTTTGACAGGAATAACTATGGCTACACCTTC.

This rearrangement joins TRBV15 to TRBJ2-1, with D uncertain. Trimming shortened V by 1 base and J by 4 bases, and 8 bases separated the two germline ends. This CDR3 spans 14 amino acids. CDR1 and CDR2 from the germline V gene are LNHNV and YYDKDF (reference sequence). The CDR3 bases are TGTGCCACCAGCAGAGTGTTACCGTACAATGAGCAGTTCTTC. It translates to CATSRVLPYNEQFF.

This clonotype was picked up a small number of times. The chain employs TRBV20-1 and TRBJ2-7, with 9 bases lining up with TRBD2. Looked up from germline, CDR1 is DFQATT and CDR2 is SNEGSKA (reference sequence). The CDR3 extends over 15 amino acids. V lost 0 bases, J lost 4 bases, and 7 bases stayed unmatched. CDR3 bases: TGCAGTGCTAGAGATGTAGCGGGAGTACAGTACGAGCAGTACTTC. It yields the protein CSARDVAGVQYEQYF.

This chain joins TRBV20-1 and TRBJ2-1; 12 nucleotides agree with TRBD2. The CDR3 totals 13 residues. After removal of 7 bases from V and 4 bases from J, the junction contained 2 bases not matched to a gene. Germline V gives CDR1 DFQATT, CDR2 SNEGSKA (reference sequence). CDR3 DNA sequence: TGCAGTGTGGGGACTAGCGGGTACAATGAGCAGTTCTTC. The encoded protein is CSVGTSGYNEQFF.

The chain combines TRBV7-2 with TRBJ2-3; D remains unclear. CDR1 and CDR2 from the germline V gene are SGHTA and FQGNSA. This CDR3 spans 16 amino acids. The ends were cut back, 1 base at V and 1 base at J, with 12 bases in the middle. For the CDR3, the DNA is TGTGCCAGCAGCTTAGTGGGTTCTGGGGGCACAGATACGCAGTATTTT. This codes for CASSLVGSGGTDTQYF.

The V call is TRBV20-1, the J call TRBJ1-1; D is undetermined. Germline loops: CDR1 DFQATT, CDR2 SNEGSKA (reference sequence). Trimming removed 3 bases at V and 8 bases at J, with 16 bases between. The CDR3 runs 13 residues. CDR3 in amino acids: CSASGVAGREAFF. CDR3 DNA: TGCAGTGCTAGTGGGGTGGCCGGCCGGGAAGCTTTCTTT.

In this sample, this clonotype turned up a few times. CDR3 sequence: CASELWGRVLGKPQHF. The CDR3 coding sequence is TGTGCCAGCGAACTGTGGGGTCGGGTACTCGGGAAGCCCCAGCATTTT. The rearrangement links TRBV6-7 to TRBJ1-5; D not resolved. TRBV6-7 is classed as an ORF, of uncertain function. The CDR3 is made up of 16 amino acids. The V end lost 8 bases, the J end lost 8 bases, and 25 bases lay between the germline ends.

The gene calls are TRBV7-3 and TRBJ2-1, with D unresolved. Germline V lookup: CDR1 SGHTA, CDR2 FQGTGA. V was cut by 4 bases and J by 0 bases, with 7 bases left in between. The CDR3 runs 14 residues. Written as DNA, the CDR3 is TGTGCCAGCAGCTGGACGAGCTCCTACAATGAGCAGTTCTTC. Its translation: CASSWTSSYNEQFF.

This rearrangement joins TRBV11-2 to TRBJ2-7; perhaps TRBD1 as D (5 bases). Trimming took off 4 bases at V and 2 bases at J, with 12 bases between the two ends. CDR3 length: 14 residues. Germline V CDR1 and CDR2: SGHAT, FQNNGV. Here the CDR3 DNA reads TGTGCCAGCAGCTCATACAGGACCCCCTACGAGCAGTACTTC. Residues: CASSSYRTPYEQYF.

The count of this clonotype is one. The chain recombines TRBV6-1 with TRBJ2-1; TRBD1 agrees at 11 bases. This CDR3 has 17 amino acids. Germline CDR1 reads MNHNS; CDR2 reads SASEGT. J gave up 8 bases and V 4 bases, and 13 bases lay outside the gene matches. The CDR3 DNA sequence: TGTGCCAGCAGTGGGACAGGGGGCTGGGGAGATAGCCATGAGCAGTTCTTC. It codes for CASSGTGGWGDSHEQFF.

CDR3 in amino acids: CASTERARNGETQYF. CDR3 nucleotides: TGTGCCAGCACCGAAAGAGCTAGGAACGGAGAGACCCAGTACTTC. This sequence joins TRBV6-2 or TRBV6-3 and TRBJ2-5; D is ambiguous. The V gene's germline CDR1 is MNHEY and CDR2 SVGEGT. There are 15 residues in the CDR3. V lost 7 bases and J lost 4, with 19 bases in between.

CDR3 region: CASSYGREAEQFF. CDR3 DNA: TGTGCCAGCAGTTACGGTCGGGAGGCTGAGCAGTTCTTC. The chain uses TRBV6-5 and TRBJ2-1, with TRBD2 matching 7 bases. CDR1 is MNHEY, CDR2 SVGAGI, per germline. The CDR3 has 13 residues. The J segment lost 9 bases and the V segment lost 2 bases, leaving 4 bases of the junction unmatched.

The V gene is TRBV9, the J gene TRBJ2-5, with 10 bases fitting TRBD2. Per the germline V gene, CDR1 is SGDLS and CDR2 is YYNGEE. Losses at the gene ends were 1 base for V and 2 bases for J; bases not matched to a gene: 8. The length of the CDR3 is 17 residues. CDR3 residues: CASSVSSGSGGQETQYF. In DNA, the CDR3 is TGTGCCAGCAGCGTATCTAGCGGGAGCGGGGGGCAAGAGACCCAGTACTTC.

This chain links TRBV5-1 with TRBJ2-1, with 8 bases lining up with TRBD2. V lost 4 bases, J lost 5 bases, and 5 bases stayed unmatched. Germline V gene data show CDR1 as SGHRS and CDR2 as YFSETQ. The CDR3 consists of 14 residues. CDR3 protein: CASSPRTSNNEQFF. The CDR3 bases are TGCGCCAGCAGCCCGAGGACTAGCAACAATGAGCAGTTCTTC.